The sequence of this T cell receptor beta chain was determined in a study of cytomegalovirus exposure and HLA in healthy donors. Study outcomes and limitations: Cytomegalovirus-associated TCR beta chains were listed, numbering 150 to 200. Association of 15,000 to 20,000 TCR beta sequences with HLA alleles was found at 0.05 false discovery rate in a later analysis. TCR beta chain V- and J-gene trimming was linked, in a later analysis, to a missense variant in DCLRE1C.

A multiplex PCR was run with 60 Vbeta primers and 13 Jbeta primers. Method: immunoSEQ multiplex PCR; TCRdb's copy keeps in-frame clones and lacks some. The table includes about 120,000 clones, roughly 80% detected once. A word on this clone: Its antigen is unknown.

Sequences were obtained from PBMCs. This clonotype was obtained from a man in his 60s in good health and CMV-seropositive.

For the CDR3, the DNA is TGCGCCAGCAGCTTGGCCCTAGCGGGAGTCGGGGAGCAGTACTTC. Translated: CASSLALAGVGEQYF. The chain is built from TRBV5-1 and TRBJ2-7; 10 bases align to TRBD2. CDR3 length equals 15 residues. CDR1 is SGHRS and CDR2 is YFSETQ in the germline V gene. The V segment lost 0 bases and the J segment 7 bases; nucleotides outside the gene matches: 7.